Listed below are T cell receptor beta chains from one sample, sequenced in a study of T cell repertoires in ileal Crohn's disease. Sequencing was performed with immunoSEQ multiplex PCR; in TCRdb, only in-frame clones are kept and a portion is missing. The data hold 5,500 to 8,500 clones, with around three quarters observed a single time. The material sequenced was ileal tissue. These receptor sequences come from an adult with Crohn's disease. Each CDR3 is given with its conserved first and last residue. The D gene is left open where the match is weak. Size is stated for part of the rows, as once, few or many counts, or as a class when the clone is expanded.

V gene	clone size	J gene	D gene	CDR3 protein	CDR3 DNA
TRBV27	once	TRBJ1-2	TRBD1	CASSLLGTAGTANYGYTF	TGTGCCAGCAGCCTCCTCGGGACAGCAGGCACCGCGAACTATGGCTACACCTTC
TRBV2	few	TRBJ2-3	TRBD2	CATEERDSHPSTDTQYF	TGTGCCACCGAAGAGCGGGACTCCCACCCAAGCACAGATACGCAGTATTTT
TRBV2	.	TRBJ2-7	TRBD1	CASSVTGINEQYF	TGTGCCAGCAGTGTGACAGGGATCAACGAGCAGTACTTC
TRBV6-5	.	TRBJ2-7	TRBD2	CASREPSGGSYEQYF	TGTGCCAGCAGAGAACCTAGCGGGGGATCCTACGAGCAGTACTTC
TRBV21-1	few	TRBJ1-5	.	CASSSGPRDQPQHF	TGTGCCAGCAGCTCCGGACCGAGGGATCAGCCCCAGCATTTT
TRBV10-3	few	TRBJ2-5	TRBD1	CAISPRQGGETQYF	TGTGCCATCAGTCCCCGACAGGGCGGGGAGACCCAGTACTTC
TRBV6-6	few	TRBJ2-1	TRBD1	CASCWTGSRNEQFF	TGTGCCAGCTGCTGGACAGGGAGCAGAAATGAGCAGTTCTTC
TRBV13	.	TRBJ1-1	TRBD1	CASTTGQGNTEAFF	TGTGCCAGCACCACGGGACAGGGAAACACTGAAGCTTTCTTT
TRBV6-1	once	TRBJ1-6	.	CASSGEQGNNSPLHF	TGTGCCAGCAGTGGGGAGCAGGGGAATAATTCACCCCTCCACTTT
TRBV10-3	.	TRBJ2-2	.	CAIMAGAYTGELFF	TGTGCCATCATGGCGGGGGCGTACACCGGGGAGCTGTTTTTT
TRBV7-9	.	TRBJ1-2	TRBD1	CASSFAGDRGGYGYTF	TGTGCCAGCAGCTTTGCTGGGGACAGGGGGGGCTATGGCTACACCTTC
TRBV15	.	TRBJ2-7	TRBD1	CATSSSGTGYYEQYF	TGTGCCACCTCGTCCTCTGGGACAGGGTACTACGAGCAGTACTTC
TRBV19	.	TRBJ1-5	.	CASSIERGLSQPQHF	TGTGCCAGTAGTATAGAAAGGGGACTGAGTCAGCCCCAGCATTTT
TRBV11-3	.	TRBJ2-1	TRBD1	CASSPQGIRSDEQFF	TGTGCCAGCAGTCCACAGGGGATCAGGAGTGATGAGCAGTTCTTC
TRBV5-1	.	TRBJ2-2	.	CASAPVTEHTGELFF	TGCGCCAGCGCCCCGGTGACAGAACACACCGGGGAGCTGTTTTTT
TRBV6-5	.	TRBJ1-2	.	CASSYLRGTNYGYTF	TGTGCCAGCAGTTACTTGAGGGGGACCAACTATGGCTACACCTTC
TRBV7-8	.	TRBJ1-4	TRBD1	CASSYPRGQGDEKLFF	TGTGCCAGCAGCTACCCGAGGGGACAGGGGGATGAAAAACTGTTTTTT
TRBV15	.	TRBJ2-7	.	CATSREEYTPSSYEQYF	TGTGCCACCAGCAGAGAGGAGTACACCCCGAGCTCCTACGAGCAGTACTTC
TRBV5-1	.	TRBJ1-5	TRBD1	CASSRRTGDQPQHF	TGCGCCAGCAGCCGAAGGACAGGGGATCAGCCCCAGCATTTT
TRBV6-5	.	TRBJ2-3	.	CASSYSQDTQYF	TGTGCCAGCAGTTACTCCCAAGATACGCAGTATTTT
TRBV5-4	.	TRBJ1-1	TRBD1	CASSRDRDTEAFF	TGTGCCAGCAGCCGGGACAGGGACACTGAAGCTTTCTTT
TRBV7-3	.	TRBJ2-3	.	CASSEQGVGTDTQYF	TGTGCCAGCAGCGAACAGGGTGTCGGGACAGATACGCAGTATTTT
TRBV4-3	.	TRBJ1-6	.	CASSQDRGLSPLHF	TGCGCCAGCAGCCAAGACAGGGGTCTTTCACCCCTCCACTTT
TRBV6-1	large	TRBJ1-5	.	CASSEVDSNQPQHF	TGTGCCAGCAGTGAGGTAGATAGCAATCAGCCCCAGCATTTT
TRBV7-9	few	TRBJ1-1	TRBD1	CASSSGTGKNTEAFF	TGTGCCAGCAGCTCCGGGACAGGGAAGAACACTGAAGCTTTCTTT
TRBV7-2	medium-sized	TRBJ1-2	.	CASTRTASYGYTF	TGTGCCAGCACCCGGACAGCCTCCTATGGCTACACCTTC
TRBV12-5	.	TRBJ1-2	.	CASGLMGAYGYTF	TGTGCTAGTGGTTTGATGGGGGCTTATGGCTACACCTTC
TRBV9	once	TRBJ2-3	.	CASSGGPYTDTQYF	TGTGCCAGCAGCGGGGGGCCCTACACAGATACGCAGTATTTT
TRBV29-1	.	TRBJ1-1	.	CSVARENTEAFF	TGCAGCGTTGCGAGAGAGAACACTGAAGCTTTCTTT
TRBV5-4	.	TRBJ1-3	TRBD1	CASSLGTGSSGNTIYF	TGTGCCAGCAGCCTAGGGACAGGGAGCTCTGGAAACACCATATATTTT
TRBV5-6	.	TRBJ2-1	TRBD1	CASSLTLTGGGPEQFF	TGTGCCAGCAGCCTGACACTGACAGGGGGCGGACCTGAGCAGTTCTTC
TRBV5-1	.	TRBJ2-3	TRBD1	CASSLEGTGAQDTQYF	TGCGCCAGCAGCCTGGAGGGGACAGGGGCGCAAGATACGCAGTATTTT
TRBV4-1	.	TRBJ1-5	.	CASSRPGNQPQHF	TGCGCCAGCAGCCGCCCGGGAAATCAGCCCCAGCATTTT
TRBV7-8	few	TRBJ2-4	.	CASSFLIRGGKNIQYF	TGTGCCAGCAGCTTCCTAATTAGGGGCGGCAAAAACATTCAGTACTTC
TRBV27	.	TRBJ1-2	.	CASSLLGAYRDTRDGYTF	TGTGCCAGCAGTTTATTGGGGGCTTACAGGGACACCCGAGATGGCTACACCTTC
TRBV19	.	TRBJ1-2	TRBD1	CASSRRGTGLAYGYTF	TGTGCCAGTAGTAGAAGAGGGACAGGCCTGGCGTATGGCTACACCTTC
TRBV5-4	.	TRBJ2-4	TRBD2	CASSPTSGGVAKNIQYF	TGTGCCAGCAGCCCCACCTCGGGGGGGGTAGCCAAAAACATTCAGTACTTC
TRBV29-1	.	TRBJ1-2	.	CSVEGQAGYGYTF	TGCAGCGTTGAAGGGCAGGCGGGCTATGGCTACACCTTC
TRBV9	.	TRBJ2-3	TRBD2	CASSPGLERDTQYF	TGTGCCAGCAGCCCGGGACTAGAACGAGATACGCAGTATTTT
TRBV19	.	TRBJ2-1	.	CASSIPGSQTNEQFF	TGTGCCAGTAGTATACCGGGGTCACAGACTAATGAGCAGTTCTTC
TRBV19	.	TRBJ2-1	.	CASTGFGSSYNEQFF	TGTGCCAGTACAGGGTTCGGGAGCTCCTACAATGAGCAGTTCTTC
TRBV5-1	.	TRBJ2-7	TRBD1	CASSLGAGGPYEQYF	TGCGCCAGCAGCTTGGGAGCAGGGGGTCCTTACGAGCAGTACTTC
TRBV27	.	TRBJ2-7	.	CASSPLDTSYEQYF	TGTGCCAGCAGTCCCTTGGACACCTCCTACGAGCAGTACTTC
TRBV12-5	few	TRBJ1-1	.	CASGLEGGTEAFF	TGTGCTAGTGGTTTGGAGGGGGGGACTGAAGCTTTCTTT
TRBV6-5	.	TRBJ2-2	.	CASSVTGRGELFF	TGTGCCAGCAGTGTGACAGGGAGGGGGGAGCTGTTTTTT
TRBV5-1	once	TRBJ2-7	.	CASSLAVAASSYEQYF	TGCGCCAGCAGCTTGGCTGTGGCGGCTTCCTCCTACGAGCAGTACTTC
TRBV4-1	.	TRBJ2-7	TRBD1	CASSQEIRTGQGSYEQYF	TGCGCCAGCAGCCAAGAAATTAGGACGGGACAGGGCTCCTACGAGCAGTACTTC
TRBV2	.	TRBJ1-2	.	CASSEVRLYGYTF	TGTGCCAGCAGTGAGGTCCGACTCTATGGCTACACCTTC
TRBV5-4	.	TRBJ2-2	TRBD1	CASSLKDRRYTGELFF	TGTGCCAGCAGCTTGAAGGACAGGAGGTACACCGGGGAGCTGTTTTTT
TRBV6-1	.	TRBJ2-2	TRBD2	CASSERGWGIGELFF	TGTGCCAGCAGTGAGCGGGGGTGGGGTATCGGGGAGCTGTTTTTT
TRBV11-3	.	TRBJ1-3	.	CASSSYPGVGRNTIYF	TGTGCCAGCAGCTCCTACCCCGGGGTGGGTAGAAACACCATATATTTT
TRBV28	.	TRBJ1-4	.	CASMPATNEKLFF	TGTGCCAGCATGCCAGCAACTAATGAAAAACTGTTTTTT
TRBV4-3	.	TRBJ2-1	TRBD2	CASSQERGGYNEQFF	TGCGCCAGCAGCCAAGAGCGGGGGGGGTACAATGAGCAGTTCTTC
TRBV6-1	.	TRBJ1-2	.	CASSDGANYGYTF	TGTGCCAGCAGTGACGGTGCTAACTATGGCTACACCTTC